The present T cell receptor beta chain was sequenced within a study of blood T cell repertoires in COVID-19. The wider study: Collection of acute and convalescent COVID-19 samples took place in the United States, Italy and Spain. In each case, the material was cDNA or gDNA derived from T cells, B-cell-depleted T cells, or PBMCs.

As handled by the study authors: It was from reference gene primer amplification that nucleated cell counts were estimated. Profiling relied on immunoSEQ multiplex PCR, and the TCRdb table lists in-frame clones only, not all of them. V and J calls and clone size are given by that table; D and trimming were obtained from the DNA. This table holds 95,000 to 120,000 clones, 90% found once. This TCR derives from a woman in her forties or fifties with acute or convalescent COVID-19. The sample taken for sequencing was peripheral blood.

CDR3 sequence (DNA): TGTGCCAGCAGCCAAGTGAGCGGCGGGGAGCTGTTTTTT. Residues: CASSQVSGGELFF. The chain links TRBV16 to TRBJ2-2; possibly TRBD2 for D (5 bases). This CDR3 comprises 13 residues. Trimming took 2 bases from V and 7 from J, leaving 8 bases between them. The germline V gene has CDR1 KGHSY and CDR2 FQNENV.